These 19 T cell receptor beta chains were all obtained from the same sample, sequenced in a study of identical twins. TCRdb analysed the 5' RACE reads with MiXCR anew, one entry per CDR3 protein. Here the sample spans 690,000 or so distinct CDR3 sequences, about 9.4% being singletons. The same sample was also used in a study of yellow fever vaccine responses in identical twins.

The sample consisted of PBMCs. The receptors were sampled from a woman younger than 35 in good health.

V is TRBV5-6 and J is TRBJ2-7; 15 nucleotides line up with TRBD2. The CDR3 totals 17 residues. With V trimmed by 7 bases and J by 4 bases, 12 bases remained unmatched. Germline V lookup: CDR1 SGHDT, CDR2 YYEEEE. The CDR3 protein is CASRLETGTSGRYEQYF. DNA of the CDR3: TGTGCCAGCCGCCTAGAAACCGGGACTAGCGGGAGGTACGAGCAGTACTTC. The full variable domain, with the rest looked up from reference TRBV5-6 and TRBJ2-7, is DAGVTQSPTHLIKTRGQQVTLRCSPKSGHDTVSWYQQALGQGPQFIFQYYEEEERQRGNFPDRFSGHQFPNYSSELNVNALLLGDSALYLCASRLETGTSGRYEQYFGPGTRLTVT.

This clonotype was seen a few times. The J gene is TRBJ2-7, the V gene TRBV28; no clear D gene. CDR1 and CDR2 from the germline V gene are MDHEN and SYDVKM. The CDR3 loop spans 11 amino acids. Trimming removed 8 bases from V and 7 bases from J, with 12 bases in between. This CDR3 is CASLFRGEQYF. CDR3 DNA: TGTGCCAGCCTCTTCCGTGGGGAGCAGTACTTC.

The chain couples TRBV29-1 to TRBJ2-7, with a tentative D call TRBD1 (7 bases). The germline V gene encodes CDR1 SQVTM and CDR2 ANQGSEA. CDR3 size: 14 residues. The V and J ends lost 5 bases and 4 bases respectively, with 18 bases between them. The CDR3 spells CSVLSEGQRYEQYF. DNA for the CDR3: TGCAGCGTTCTATCGGAGGGACAGAGATACGAGCAGTACTTC.

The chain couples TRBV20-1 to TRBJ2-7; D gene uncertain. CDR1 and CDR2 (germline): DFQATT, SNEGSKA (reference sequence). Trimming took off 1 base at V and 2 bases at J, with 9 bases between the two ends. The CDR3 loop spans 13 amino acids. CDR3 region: CSARGAATYEQYF. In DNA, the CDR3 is TGCAGTGCTAGAGGGGCAGCAACCTACGAGCAGTACTTC.

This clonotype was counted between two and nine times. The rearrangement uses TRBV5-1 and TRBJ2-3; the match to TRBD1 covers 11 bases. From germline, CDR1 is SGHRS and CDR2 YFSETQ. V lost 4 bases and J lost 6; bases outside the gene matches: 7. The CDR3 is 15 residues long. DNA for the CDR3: TGCGCCAGCAGCGACCGGGACAGGGGGAGCGATACGCAGTATTTT. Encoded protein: CASSDRDRGSDTQYF. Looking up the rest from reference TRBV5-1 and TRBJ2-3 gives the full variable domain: KAGVTQTPRYLIKTRGQQVTLSCSPISGHRSVSWYQQTPGQGLQFLFEYFSETQRNKGNFPGRFSGRQFSNSRSEMNVSTLELGDSALYLCASSDRDRGSDTQYFGPGTRLTVL.

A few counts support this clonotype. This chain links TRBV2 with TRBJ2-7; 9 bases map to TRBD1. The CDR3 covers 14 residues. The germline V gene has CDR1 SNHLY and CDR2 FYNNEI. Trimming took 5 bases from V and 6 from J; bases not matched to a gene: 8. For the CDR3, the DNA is TGTGCCAGCAGTCTCTCCGGGACAGGGACCGAGCAGTACTTC. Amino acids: CASSLSGTGTEQYF.

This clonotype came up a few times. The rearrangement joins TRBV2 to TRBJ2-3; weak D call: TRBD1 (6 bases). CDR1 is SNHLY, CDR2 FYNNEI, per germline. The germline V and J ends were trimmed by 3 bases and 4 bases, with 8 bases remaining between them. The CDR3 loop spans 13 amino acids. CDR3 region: CASSEYRADTQYF. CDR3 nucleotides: TGTGCCAGCAGTGAGTACAGGGCAGATACGCAGTATTTT.

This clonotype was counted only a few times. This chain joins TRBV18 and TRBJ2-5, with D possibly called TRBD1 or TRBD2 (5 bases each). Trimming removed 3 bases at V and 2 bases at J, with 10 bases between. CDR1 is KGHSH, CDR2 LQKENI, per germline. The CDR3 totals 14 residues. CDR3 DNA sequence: TGTGCCAGCTCACCTCCGGGGCAACAAGAGACCCAGTACTTC. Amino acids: CASSPPGQQETQYF.

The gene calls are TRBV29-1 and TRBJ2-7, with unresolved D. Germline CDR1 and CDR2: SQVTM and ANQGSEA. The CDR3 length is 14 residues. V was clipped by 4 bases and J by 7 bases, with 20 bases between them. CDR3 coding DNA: TGCAGCGTTGGTGAACTCAGGTCCCGTGGGGAGCAGTACTTC. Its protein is CSVGELRSRGEQYF.

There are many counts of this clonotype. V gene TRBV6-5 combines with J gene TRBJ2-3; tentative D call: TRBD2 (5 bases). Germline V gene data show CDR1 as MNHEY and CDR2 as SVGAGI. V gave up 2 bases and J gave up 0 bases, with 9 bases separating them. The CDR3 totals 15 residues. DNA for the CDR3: TGTGCCAGCAGTTACGGGTGGGAGAGCACAGATACGCAGTATTTT. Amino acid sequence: CASSYGWESTDTQYF.

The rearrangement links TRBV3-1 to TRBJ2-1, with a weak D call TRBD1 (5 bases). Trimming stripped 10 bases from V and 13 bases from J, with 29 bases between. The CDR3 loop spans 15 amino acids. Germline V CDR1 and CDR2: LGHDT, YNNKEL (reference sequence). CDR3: CATCQEGGAGGGQFF. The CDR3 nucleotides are TGTGCCACCTGCCAAGAAGGTGGGGCCGGCGGTGGCCAGTTCTTC.

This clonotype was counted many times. CDR3 sequence: CASSYRTSGNEQFF. The CDR3 DNA reads as TGTGCCAGCAGTTACAGGACTAGCGGCAATGAGCAGTTCTTC. The chain combines TRBV6-5 with TRBJ2-1; 10 bases agree with TRBD2. This CDR3 has 14 amino acids. The V gene's germline CDR1 is MNHEY and CDR2 SVGAGI. V shed 2 bases and J 6 bases; nucleotides not matched to a gene: 1.

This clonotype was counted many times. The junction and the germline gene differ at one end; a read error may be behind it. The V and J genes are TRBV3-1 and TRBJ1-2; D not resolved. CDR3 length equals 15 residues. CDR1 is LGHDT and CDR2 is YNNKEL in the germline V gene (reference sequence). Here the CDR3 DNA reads TGTGCCAGCAGCCAAGAGGGGTCCAGATCAGGATTGGTTCGCTTC. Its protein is CASSQEGSRSGLVRF.

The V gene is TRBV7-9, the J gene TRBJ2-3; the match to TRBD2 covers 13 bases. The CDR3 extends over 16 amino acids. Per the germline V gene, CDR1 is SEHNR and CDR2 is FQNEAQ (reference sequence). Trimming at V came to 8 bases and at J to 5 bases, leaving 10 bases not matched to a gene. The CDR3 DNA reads TGTGCCAGCCTCCCGGGACTAGCGGGACCGCGAGATACGCAGTATTTT. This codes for CASLPGLAGPRDTQYF.

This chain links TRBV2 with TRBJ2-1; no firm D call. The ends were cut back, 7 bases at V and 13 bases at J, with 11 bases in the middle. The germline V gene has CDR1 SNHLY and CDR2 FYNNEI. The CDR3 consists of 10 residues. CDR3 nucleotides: TGTGCCAGCAAGTGGGTTGAACAGTTCTTC. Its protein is CASKWVEQFF.

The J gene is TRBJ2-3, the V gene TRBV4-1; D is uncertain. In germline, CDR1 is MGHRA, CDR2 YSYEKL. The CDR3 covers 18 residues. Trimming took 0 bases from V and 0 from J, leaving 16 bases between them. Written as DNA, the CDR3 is TGCGCCAGCAGCCAAGATCAGAGTCGAATATCTAGCACAGATACGCAGTATTTT. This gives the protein CASSQDQSRISSTDTQYF.

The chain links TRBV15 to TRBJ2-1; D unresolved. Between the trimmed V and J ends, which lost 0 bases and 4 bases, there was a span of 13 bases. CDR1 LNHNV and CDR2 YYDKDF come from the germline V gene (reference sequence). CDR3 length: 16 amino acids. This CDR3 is CATSRDDLGPYNEQFF. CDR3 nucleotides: TGTGCCACCAGCAGAGATGATCTAGGGCCTTACAATGAGCAGTTCTTC. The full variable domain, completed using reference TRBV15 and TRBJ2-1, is DAMVIQNPRYQVTQFGKPVTLSCSQTLNHNVMYWYQQKSSQAPKLLFHYYDKDFNNEADTPDNFQSRRPNTSFCFLDIRSPGLGDTAMYLCATSRDDLGPYNEQFFGPGTRLTVL.

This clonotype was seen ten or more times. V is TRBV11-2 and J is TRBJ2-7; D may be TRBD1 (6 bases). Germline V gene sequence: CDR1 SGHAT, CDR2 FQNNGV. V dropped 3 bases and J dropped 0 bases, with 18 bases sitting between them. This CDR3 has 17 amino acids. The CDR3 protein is CASSFNTGTLSSYEQYF. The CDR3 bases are TGTGCCAGCAGCTTTAATACAGGGACCCTCAGCTCCTACGAGCAGTACTTC. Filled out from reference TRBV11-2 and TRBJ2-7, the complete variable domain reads EAGVAQSPRYKIIEKRQSVAFWCNPISGHATLYWYQQILGQGPKLLIQFQNNGVVDDSQLPKDRFSAERLKGVDSTLKIQPAKLEDSAVYLCASSFNTGTLSSYEQYFGPGTRLTVT.

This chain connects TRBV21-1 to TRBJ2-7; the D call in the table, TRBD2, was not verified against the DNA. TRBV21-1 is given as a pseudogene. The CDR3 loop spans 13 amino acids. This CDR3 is CASSKEARYEQYF. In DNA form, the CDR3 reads TGTGCCAGCAGCAAAGAGGCCCGTTACGAGCAGTACTTC.